This note documents a single T cell receptor (beta chain) sequence. Its antigen remains unidentified. Germline-derived CDR1 and CDR2 are SEHNR and FQNEAQ (reference sequence). After removal of 8 bases from V and 4 bases from J, the junction contained 8 bases not matched to a gene. The CDR3 extends over 14 amino acids. The data stem from a study of shared clonotypes between healthy human individuals. Sequencing used immunoSEQ multiplex PCR; TCRdb keeps in-frame clones, though not all of them. The sample lists about 2.5 million clones; roughly 92% were seen once. The study's findings and limits: Read depth was anticipated to influence clonotype sharing among donors. Naive subsets tended to show greater estimated richness than memory subsets.

This chain links TRBV7-9 with TRBJ2-3; 8 nucleotides match TRBD2. This TCR derives from a man aged 18 to 30 in good health. Some clones in this sample may be carry-over from other donors' samples. The sample consisted of naive CD4+ T cells from PBMCs. Subset described: CD45RA+ positively selected. CDR3 residues: CASHRSGSADTQYF. In DNA, the CDR3 is TGTGCCAGCCATAGGAGCGGGAGCGCAGATACGCAGTATTTT.